This T cell receptor (beta chain) was sequenced during a study of vaccination effects on CD4 cells after COVID-19. Study-wide background: ViraFEST assay sequencing came after antigen-specific CD4+ T cells were expanded with viral peptide pools. Study-level findings and limits: Mainly new clones induced by vaccination were found among post-vaccine spike-reactive clones in convalescents.

Clones were read by immunoSEQ multiplex PCR, and TCRdb kept only the in-frame ones, dropping some. This table has about 45,000 clones, about 74% appearing once. Details on this clone: No antigen is known for it.

A roughly ten-day culture period preceded the isolation of CD4+ T cells. On days 3 and 7, fresh IL-2 medium replaced half the medium. Source: CD4+ T cells from PBMCs cultured without peptide, taken before COVID-19 vaccination. The clonotype was recovered from a human donor who had a prior SARS-CoV-2 infection.

In DNA, the CDR3 is TGCGCCAGCAGCTTGGTGGTCGGGAAAGAGACCCAGTACTTC. Encoded protein: CASSLVVGKETQYF. The chain links TRBV5-1 to TRBJ2-5, with D tentatively TRBD2 (5 bases). The germline gives CDR1 SGHRS, CDR2 YFSETQ. This CDR3 is 14 amino acids long. Trimming left V 0 bases short and J 3 bases short, with 9 bases between.